A selection of T cell receptor beta chains follows, all from one sample in a study of OX40 agonist ivuxolimab in advanced cancers. The method was immunoSEQ multiplex PCR; TCRdb's version includes in-frame clones alone and lacks a portion of them. The data show 35,000 to 55,000 clones, about 80% seen once. Sequenced material: CD4+ or CD8+ T cells sorted from blood, taken in a trial of the OX40 agonist ivuxolimab. All receptors derive from an adult with an advanced solid tumor such as melanoma, head and neck, liver or kidney cancer. Both conserved end residues are part of each CDR3. D genes are given only for firm matches. Size is stated for part of the rows, as once, few or many counts, or as a class when the clone is expanded.

CDR3aa,CDR3nt,v_gene,abundance,len,j_gene,d_gene
CASSQDRDSPLHF,TGCGCCAGCAGCCAGGACAGGGACTCACCCCTCCACTTT,TRBV5-1,once,13,TRBJ1-6,TRBD1
CASSVEGAHPSGANVLTF,TGTGCCAGCAGCGTGGAGGGGGCCCACCCCTCTGGGGCCAACGTCCTGACTTTC,TRBV9,NA,18,TRBJ2-6,NA
CAISESGLAGVYEQYF,TGTGCCATCAGTGAGTCAGGCCTAGCGGGGGTCTACGAGCAGTACTTC,TRBV10-3,NA,16,TRBJ2-7,TRBD2
CASSQGEIQGSGNTIYF,TGCGCCAGCAGCCAAGGGGAAATCCAGGGCTCTGGAAACACCATATATTTT,TRBV4-1,NA,17,TRBJ1-3,NA
CASVGQTNTEAFF,TGTGCCAGCGTCGGACAGACGAACACTGAAGCTTTCTTT,TRBV7-2,NA,13,TRBJ1-1,NA
CASSLFQGTSYNEQFF,TGTGCCAGCAGCCTATTCCAGGGTACGTCCTACAATGAGCAGTTCTTC,TRBV5-8,NA,16,TRBJ2-1,NA
CASSVDRNQPQHF,TGTGCCAGCAGCGTAGACAGGAATCAGCCCCAGCATTTT,TRBV11-2,NA,13,TRBJ1-5,NA
CASSQDVQREEQFF,TGTGCCAGCAGCCAAGATGTCCAGCGGGAAGAGCAGTTCTTC,TRBV4-2,NA,14,TRBJ2-1,TRBD2
CASSLEGANTEAFF,TGCGCCAGCAGCTTGGAAGGAGCGAACACTGAAGCTTTCTTT,TRBV5-1,NA,14,TRBJ1-1,NA
CASSPWTSGNYNEQFF,TGTGCCAGCAGTCCGTGGACTAGCGGGAACTACAATGAGCAGTTCTTC,TRBV27,NA,16,TRBJ2-1,TRBD2
CASSLSGLAGAETQYF,TGTGCCAGCAGCTTATCTGGGCTAGCGGGAGCGGAGACCCAGTACTTC,TRBV11-3,NA,16,TRBJ2-5,TRBD2
CASSLQGRGTGELFF,TGTGCCAGCAGCTTACAGGGCAGGGGAACCGGGGAGCTGTTTTTT,TRBV11-3,NA,15,TRBJ2-2,NA
CAWRETGLVTEAFF,TGTGCCTGGAGGGAGACAGGGCTGGTCACTGAAGCTTTCTTT,TRBV30,few,14,TRBJ1-1,TRBD1
CATRGGRDSYNEQFF,TGTGCCACCCGAGGCGGGAGGGACTCCTACAATGAGCAGTTCTTC,TRBV19,NA,15,TRBJ2-1,TRBD2
CAWSADLGGEQFF,TGTGCCTGGAGTGCCGATCTTGGGGGTGAGCAGTTCTTC,TRBV30,NA,13,TRBJ2-1,NA
CASSVSPGTKETQYF,TGTGCCAGCAGCGTATCTCCCGGGACAAAAGAGACCCAGTACTTC,TRBV9,NA,15,TRBJ2-5,NA
CASSLVGRQANQPQHF,TGTGCCAGCAGCTTAGTAGGGCGACAGGCCAATCAGCCCCAGCATTTT,TRBV11-3,NA,16,TRBJ1-5,NA
CASSLVKGGELFF,TGTGCCAGCAGCTTAGTAAAAGGCGGGGAGCTGTTTTTT,TRBV11-3,once,13,TRBJ2-2,NA
CASSWDGNTEAFF,TGTGCCAGCAGTTGGGACGGGAACACTGAAGCTTTCTTT,TRBV11-3,NA,13,TRBJ1-1,NA
CASRMVTEAFF,TGTGCCAGCAGAATGGTCACTGAAGCTTTCTTT,TRBV28,NA,11,TRBJ1-1,NA
CASGTGNSGANVLTF,TGTGCTTCCGGGACAGGTAACTCTGGGGCCAACGTCCTGACTTTC,TRBV19,medium-sized,15,TRBJ2-6,TRBD1
CASSSDRAYYGYTF,TGTGCCAGCAGTTCCGACAGGGCATACTATGGCTACACCTTC,TRBV28,NA,14,TRBJ1-2,TRBD1
CASSPSGTGGELFF,TGTGCCAGCAGCCCTAGCGGGACGGGCGGGGAGCTGTTTTTT,TRBV2,NA,14,TRBJ2-2,TRBD2
CASSARGNSYNEQFF,TGTGCCAGCAGCGCCCGGGGGAACTCCTACAATGAGCAGTTCTTC,TRBV9,once,15,TRBJ2-1,NA
CASSLRGTASGANVLTF,TGTGCCAGCAGCTTAAGGGGTACAGCCTCTGGGGCCAACGTCCTGACTTTC,TRBV7-2,NA,17,TRBJ2-6,NA
CASSPSGGQRGGYTF,TGTGCCAGCTCACCAAGCGGGGGGCAACGAGGCGGCTACACCTTC,TRBV18,NA,15,TRBJ1-2,NA
CASSLGLARVYTGELFF,TGCGCCAGCAGCTTGGGATTGGCCAGGGTGTATACCGGGGAGCTGTTTTTT,TRBV5-1,medium-sized,17,TRBJ2-2,NA
CASTDGGSGMGEQYF,TGTGCCAGCACCGACGGGGGTAGCGGGATGGGAGAGCAGTACTTC,TRBV6-6,NA,15,TRBJ2-7,TRBD2
CASSYSVTDTQYF,TGTGCCAGCAGTTATTCAGTCACAGATACGCAGTATTTT,TRBV6-5,NA,13,TRBJ2-3,NA
CASSQSGTAYGYTF,TGTGCCAGCTCACAATCCGGGACGGCTTATGGCTACACCTTC,TRBV18,NA,14,TRBJ1-2,NA
CASSPINSYNEQFF,TGCGCCAGCAGCCCTATAAACTCCTACAATGAGCAGTTCTTC,TRBV5-1,NA,14,TRBJ2-1,NA
CASTKYAATNEKLFF,TGTGCCAGCACCAAGTACGCAGCAACTAATGAAAAACTGTTTTTT,TRBV2,NA,15,TRBJ1-4,NA
CASSGGVAGEAFF,TGCGCCAGCAGCGGAGGGGTAGCCGGTGAAGCTTTCTTT,TRBV5-1,once,13,TRBJ1-1,NA
CASSTGTGVNYGYTF,TGCGCCAGCAGTACCGGGACAGGGGTTAACTATGGCTACACCTTC,TRBV10-2,NA,15,TRBJ1-2,TRBD1
CASSYAGDTQYF,TGTGCCAGCAGTTACGCGGGGGATACGCAGTATTTT,TRBV6-5,NA,12,TRBJ2-3,NA
CASSFFHNSNQPQHF,TGTGCCAGCAGCTTCTTCCACAATAGCAATCAGCCCCAGCATTTT,TRBV7-2,NA,15,TRBJ1-5,NA
CASSLAFSGLGSYEQYF,TGTGCCAGCAGCTTAGCCTTCTCGGGACTGGGAAGCTACGAGCAGTACTTC,TRBV7-8,NA,17,TRBJ2-7,NA
CATSRDAGAYNEQFF,TGTGCCACCAGCAGAGACGCTGGGGCCTACAATGAGCAGTTCTTC,TRBV15,NA,15,TRBJ2-1,NA
CASTRTSLYNEQFF,TGTGCCAGCACGCGGACTAGTCTGTACAATGAGCAGTTCTTC,TRBV6-6,NA,14,TRBJ2-1,TRBD2
CASSQVEGLGFHEQYF,TGCGCCAGCAGCCAAGTTGAGGGACTAGGATTCCACGAGCAGTACTTC,TRBV4-1,NA,16,TRBJ2-7,TRBD2
CASSDSQGGAQYF,TGTGCCAGCAGTGACTCCCAGGGAGGGGCGCAGTATTTT,TRBV6-4,NA,13,TRBJ2-3,TRBD2
CAISESLGQETQYF,TGTGCCATCAGTGAGTCGTTGGGCCAAGAGACCCAGTACTTC,TRBV10-3,NA,14,TRBJ2-5,NA
CASSSTGGWTEAFF,TGCGCCAGCAGCTCGACAGGGGGTTGGACTGAAGCTTTCTTT,TRBV5-1,NA,14,TRBJ1-1,TRBD1
CASSSILAGGGNTQYF,TGTGCCAGCAGCTCTATCCTAGCGGGAGGAGGAAATACGCAGTATTTT,TRBV28,NA,16,TRBJ2-3,TRBD2
CSVEVGTGGVGEQYF,TGCAGCGTTGAAGTAGGGACAGGGGGCGTCGGCGAGCAGTACTTC,TRBV29-1,NA,15,TRBJ2-7,TRBD1
CASSSTRNYEQYF,TGCGCCAGCAGCTCGACTAGGAACTACGAGCAGTACTTC,TRBV5-1,NA,13,TRBJ2-7,NA
CASSFGTSDEQFF,TGTGCCAGCAGCTTCGGGACTAGCGATGAGCAGTTCTTC,TRBV5-6,NA,13,TRBJ2-1,TRBD2
CASSPWKDIQYF,TGTGCCAGCAGCCCTTGGAAAGATATTCAGTACTTC,TRBV7-8,NA,12,TRBJ2-4,NA
CASSRGLAASYNEQFF,TGCGCCAGCAGCCGGGGACTAGCGGCTTCCTACAATGAGCAGTTCTTC,TRBV4-1,once,16,TRBJ2-1,TRBD2
CASSPSGRAIEQYF,TGTGCCAGCAGTCCGAGCGGGAGGGCCATCGAGCAGTACTTC,TRBV6-5,NA,14,TRBJ2-7,TRBD2
CASSQQGQGWKAFF,TGTGCCAGCAGCCAACAAGGACAGGGCTGGAAAGCTTTCTTT,TRBV7-8,NA,14,TRBJ1-1,TRBD1
CASSLRHGGRTDTQYF,TGTGCCAGCAGCTTAAGGCATGGCGGTAGAACAGATACGCAGTATTTT,TRBV11-2,NA,16,TRBJ2-3,NA
CAWSVPSGSRGTQYF,TGTGCCTGGAGTGTGCCTAGCGGGAGTCGAGGGACCCAGTACTTC,TRBV30,NA,15,TRBJ2-5,TRBD2
CASSQRGLAMINEQFF,TGCGCCAGCAGCCAACGCGGACTAGCGATGATAAATGAGCAGTTCTTC,TRBV4-1,NA,16,TRBJ2-1,TRBD2
CASSDIREGYGYTF,TGTGCCAGCAGTGACATAAGGGAGGGGTATGGCTACACCTTC,TRBV6-1,NA,14,TRBJ1-2,NA
CASSQAAGGVETQYF,TGTGCCAGCAGCCAAGCAGCGGGAGGCGTGGAGACCCAGTACTTC,TRBV4-2,NA,15,TRBJ2-5,TRBD2
CASSLPGLGFYEQYF,TGTGCCAGCAGCCTCCCTGGTCTGGGGTTCTACGAGCAGTACTTC,TRBV28,NA,15,TRBJ2-7,NA
CASRPGGDRGMGQPQHF,TGTGCCAGCAGACCAGGAGGGGACAGGGGAATGGGACAGCCCCAGCATTTT,TRBV7-8,NA,17,TRBJ1-5,TRBD1
CASSRTGSSRDEQYF,TGCGCCAGCAGTCGAACCGGGTCCTCACGCGACGAGCAGTACTTC,TRBV4-1,few,15,TRBJ2-7,NA
CASSPNTIYEQYF,TGTGCCAGCTCACCAAACACCATCTACGAGCAGTACTTC,TRBV18,NA,13,TRBJ2-7,NA